The 6 T cell receptor beta chains in this list originate from one sample, sequenced in a study of blood T cells in healthy people across ages. Next came a second PCR, run for roughly 6 to 11 cycles, which used a sample-barcoded 5' primer along with a J-beta primer mix. TCRdb reanalysed the 5' RACE reads using MiXCR and keeps one entry per CDR3 protein. Of 800,000 to 1,000,000 distinct CDR3 sequences detected, around 49% appear once; the ten largest clones hold 13%. The sample consisted of blood. Receptor source: a man younger than 40 in good health.

This sequence joins TRBV7-2 and TRBJ2-3; either TRBD1 or TRBD2 may supply D (5 bases each). This CDR3 has 16 amino acids. Between the trimmed V and J ends, which lost 6 bases and 4 bases, there was a span of 20 bases. Germline CDR1 and CDR2: SGHTA and FQGNSA. CDR3 sequence reads: CASRLDVGWGADTQYF. The CDR3 coding sequence is TGTGCCAGCAGACTAGATGTGGGGTGGGGCGCAGATACGCAGTATTTT. Based on the CDR3 plus reference TRBV7-2 and TRBJ2-3, the full variable domain is GAGVSQSPSNKVTEKGKDVELRCDPISGHTALYWYRQSLGQGLEFLIYFQGNSAPDKSGLPSDRFSAERTGGSVSTLTIQRTQQEDSAVYLCASRLDVGWGADTQYFGPGTRLTVL.

The chain joins TRBV27 to TRBJ1-2, with unresolved D. CDR3 size: 13 residues. The germline CDR1 and CDR2 sequences are MNHEY and SMNVEV (reference sequence). V lost 3 bases, J lost 8 bases, and 13 bases lay in between. CDR3 protein: CASSFGRADGYTF. The CDR3 coding sequence is TGTGCCAGCAGTTTTGGAAGGGCTGACGGCTACACCTTC.

This clonotype has at least ten counts. V and J are TRBV3-1 and TRBJ2-6, with D perhaps TRBD1 (5 bases). The length of the CDR3 is 19 residues. CDR1 is LGHDT and CDR2 is YNNKEL in the germline V gene (reference sequence). The ends were cut back, 3 bases at V and 0 bases at J, with 18 bases in the middle. This chain's CDR3 is CASSQPKIQVFSGANVLTF. In DNA form, the CDR3 reads TGTGCCAGCAGCCAGCCAAAAATACAGGTTTTCTCTGGGGCCAACGTCCTGACTTTC.

This chain uses TRBV7-9 with TRBJ1-2, with D possibly TRBD1 on 5 matching bases. The germline V gene has CDR1 SEHNR and CDR2 FQNEAQ (reference sequence). There are 15 residues in the CDR3. V shed 8 bases and J shed 0 bases, with 16 bases lying between them. The CDR3 nucleotides read TGTGCCAGCGCTGCGGGACGGCTATCTAACTATGGCTACACCTTC. Protein sequence: CASAAGRLSNYGYTF.

This clonotype was counted a few times. The rearrangement links TRBV7-2 to TRBJ2-7, with TRBD2 matching over 7 bases. Germline loops: CDR1 SGHTA, CDR2 FQGNSA. This CDR3 has 14 amino acids. The junction had 4 bases not matched to a gene; V was cut back by 5 bases and J by 0 bases. CDR3 nucleotides: TGTGCCAGCAGCGGACGGGACTACTCCTACGAGCAGTACTTC. This translates into CASSGRDYSYEQYF.

This clonotype was detected only a few times. The rearrangement links TRBV10-3 to TRBJ2-3; TRBD2 aligns across 9 bases. Trimming removed 6 bases from V and 3 bases from J; junction bases left unmatched: 4. CDR1 is ENHRY and CDR2 is SYGVKD in the germline V gene. The CDR3 is 14 residues long. The CDR3 sequence: CAISPSGVTDTQYF. The CDR3 DNA reads TGTGCCATCAGCCCTAGCGGGGTTACAGATACGCAGTATTTT.